This T cell receptor beta chain was profiled in a study of blood T cell repertoires in COVID-19. Across the whole study: Sites in the United States, Italy and Spain provided acute and convalescent COVID-19 samples. PBMCs, B-cell-depleted T cells, or T cells were the source of the cDNA or gDNA that made up the material.

This CDR3 comprises 12 residues. CDR1 and CDR2 (germline): MNHNY, SVGAGI (reference sequence). Trimming took off 8 bases at V and 2 bases at J, with 10 bases between the two ends. As processed by the authors: The assay estimated nucleated cells by amplifying reference gene primers. Measured with immunoSEQ multiplex PCR; TCRdb has only the in-frame clones, and not every one. D and trimming were read from the DNA, whereas the V and J calls and clone size are those reported in that table. Among some 120,000 clones, 84% were seen once, and the ten largest hold around 13%. The sample taken for sequencing was peripheral blood. This TCR derives from a woman aged 30 to 39 who had recovered from COVID-19. The chain joins TRBV6-6 to TRBJ2-7; weak D call: TRBD2 (6 bases). The CDR3 loop is CASGLQAYEQYF. CDR3 nucleotide sequence: TGTGCCAGCGGACTACAGGCCTACGAGCAGTACTTC.